Reported below is one T cell receptor beta chain. The junction had 12 bases not matched to a gene; V was cut back by 4 bases and J by 10 bases. Germline V lookup: CDR1 MNHNY, CDR2 SVGAGI (reference sequence). This CDR3 contains 14 residues. This sample is part of a study of blood T cell repertoires in COVID-19. Study in general: Sites across the United States, Italy and Spain contributed samples from acute and convalescent COVID-19.

Sequencing was performed with immunoSEQ multiplex PCR; in TCRdb, only in-frame clones are kept and a portion is missing. Here the sample spans 130,000 to 150,000 clones, roughly 89% being singletons. The V gene is TRBV6-6, the J gene TRBJ1-1; 7 bases line up with TRBD1. This TCR was recovered from a human donor in a cohort sampled during active COVID-19. Source material: peripheral blood. The CDR3 region is CASSSIDRVFRAFF. The CDR3 nucleotides are TGTGCCAGCAGTTCCATTGACAGGGTCTTTCGAGCTTTCTTT.